The T cell receptor (beta chain) described here comes from a study of patients and donors after allogeneic stem cell transplantation. TCRdb recomputed calls from the RT-PCR reads with MiXCR, one row per CDR3 protein. In the table there are more than 850,000 distinct CDR3 sequences, roughly 18% of which are singletons. The CDR3 spans 18 residues. Germline CDR1 MNHEY, CDR2 SMNVEV (reference sequence). With V trimmed by 2 bases and J by 6 bases, 10 bases remained unmatched. The origin of this receptor is a human donor who was either an allogeneic HSCT recipient or a stem cell or donor lymphocyte infusion donor (not recorded which). It is not recorded whose cells these are; they may come from a transplant donor. The source material was blood, either unsorted or a sorted T cell fraction (not recorded which). The chain couples TRBV27 to TRBJ2-3; 14 nucleotides match TRBD2. The DNA for the CDR3 is TGTGCCAGCAGTTTAACTCGGACTAGCGGGGGGAGGGAGGATACGCAGTATTTT. Translating it yields CASSLTRTSGGREDTQYF.